These T cell receptor beta chains were read from a single sample in a study of identical twins. TCRdb itself ran the 5' RACE reads through MiXCR, one entry per CDR3 protein. The sample has some 200,000 distinct CDR3 sequences; 7.5% are singletons. These data are also associated with another study on yellow fever vaccine responses in identical twins.

Sequencing input: memory (CD45RO+) T cells sorted from blood. These receptors were taken from a woman between 18 and 30 years old in good health. CDR3s include the opening cysteine and the closing phenylalanine or tryptophan. Fields, in order: V gene, clone size, D gene, J gene, CDR3 DNA, CDR3 protein. The D gene is left open where the match is weak. Size tells how often a clone was seen (once, few, many) or the class of an expanded clone, and some rows leave it out.

v_call: TRBV14
clone_size: NA
d_call: NA
j_call: TRBJ2-1
cdr3_nt: TGTGCCAGCAGCCAAGGACTTAGGGAGCAGTTCTTC
cdr3_aa: CASSQGLREQFF

v_call: TRBV2
clone_size: many
d_call: NA
j_call: TRBJ1-1
cdr3_nt: TGTGCCAGCAGTGAAACAGGGTCCCTGGGCACTGAAGCTTTCTTT
cdr3_aa: CASSETGSLGTEAFF

v_call: TRBV5-1
clone_size: few
d_call: TRBD2
j_call: TRBJ2-3
cdr3_nt: TGCGCCAGCAGCTTGGCCGTCGGGACTAGCGGGACAGATACGCAGTATTTT
cdr3_aa: CASSLAVGTSGTDTQYF

v_call: TRBV6-5
clone_size: many
d_call: NA
j_call: TRBJ2-2
cdr3_nt: TGTGCCAGCAGTTATCCAGGGGACACCGGGGAGCTGTTTTTT
cdr3_aa: CASSYPGDTGELFF

v_call: TRBV29-1
clone_size: many
d_call: NA
j_call: TRBJ2-7
cdr3_nt: TGCAGCGTTGAGGACAGACCCTACGAGCAGTACTTC
cdr3_aa: CSVEDRPYEQYF

v_call: TRBV20-1
clone_size: many
d_call: TRBD1
j_call: TRBJ2-5
cdr3_nt: TGCAGTGCTCCCCCCTGGACAGGGAGAAAGACCCAGTACTTC
cdr3_aa: CSAPPWTGRKTQYF

v_call: TRBV3-1
clone_size: few
d_call: TRBD2
j_call: TRBJ2-1
cdr3_nt: TGTGCCAGCAGCCAAGATGGACTAGCGGGAGGGCCCCATAATTACAATGAGCAGTTCTTC
cdr3_aa: CASSQDGLAGGPHNYNEQFF

v_call: TRBV18
clone_size: NA
d_call: NA
j_call: TRBJ2-3
cdr3_nt: TGTGCCAGCTCACCAGGTCTTTATGCCGATTTGCAGTATTTT
cdr3_aa: CASSPGLYADLQYF

v_call: TRBV7-2
clone_size: many
d_call: NA
j_call: TRBJ2-3
cdr3_nt: TGTGCCAGCAGCTTAACAGGAGTCCGAGATACGCAGTATTTT
cdr3_aa: CASSLTGVRDTQYF

v_call: TRBV7-9
clone_size: few
d_call: TRBD1
j_call: TRBJ2-5
cdr3_nt: TGTGCCAGCAGCGCCCCGGGACAGGGGGCCGAGACCCAGTACTTC
cdr3_aa: CASSAPGQGAETQYF

v_call: TRBV18
clone_size: few
d_call: TRBD2
j_call: TRBJ2-1
cdr3_nt: TGTGCCAGCTCACCAGACACTAGCGTTTCCTACAATGAGCAGTTCTTC
cdr3_aa: CASSPDTSVSYNEQFF

v_call: TRBV18
clone_size: NA
d_call: NA
j_call: TRBJ2-5
cdr3_nt: TGTGCCAGCTCACCGCCGGGTCAGGGTTCCCAAGAGACCCAGTACTTC
cdr3_aa: CASSPPGQGSQETQYF

v_call: TRBV7-2
clone_size: NA
d_call: NA
j_call: TRBJ2-5
cdr3_nt: TGTGCCAGCAGAAAGGGGGGCCGATTGGAGACCCAGTACTTC
cdr3_aa: CASRKGGRLETQYF

v_call: TRBV3-1
clone_size: many
d_call: NA
j_call: TRBJ2-2
cdr3_nt: TGTGCCAGCAGTTGGGGGTCGGACACCGGGGAGCTGTTTTTT
cdr3_aa: CASSWGSDTGELFF

v_call: TRBV5-5
clone_size: NA
d_call: NA
j_call: TRBJ2-1
cdr3_nt: TGTGCCAGCAGCTTAGGTGGGAAAAATGAGCAGTTCTTC
cdr3_aa: CASSLGGKNEQFF

v_call: TRBV20-1
clone_size: few
d_call: NA
j_call: TRBJ1-1
cdr3_nt: TGCAGTGCTAGTCCCCTCTTGAACACTGAAGCTTTCTTT
cdr3_aa: CSASPLLNTEAFF

v_call: TRBV5-1
clone_size: few
d_call: NA
j_call: TRBJ2-3
cdr3_nt: TGCGCCAGCAGCCTGGCGAGGACCACTAGCACAGATACGCAGTATTTT
cdr3_aa: CASSLARTTSTDTQYF

v_call: TRBV5-1
clone_size: many
d_call: NA
j_call: TRBJ2-3
cdr3_nt: TGCGCCAGCAGCTTACCAGCAACTAGCACAGATACGCAGTATTTT
cdr3_aa: CASSLPATSTDTQYF

v_call: TRBV4-2
clone_size: NA
d_call: NA
j_call: TRBJ2-3
cdr3_nt: TGTGCCAGCAGCCGGGAGAGAACGGCCGATACGCAGTATTTT
cdr3_aa: CASSRERTADTQYF

v_call: TRBV20-1
clone_size: many
d_call: NA
j_call: TRBJ1-3
cdr3_nt: TGCAGTGCTAGAGACGGCTTATTCTCTGGAAACACCATATATTTT
cdr3_aa: CSARDGLFSGNTIYF

v_call: TRBV29-1
clone_size: many
d_call: TRBD2
j_call: TRBJ2-5
cdr3_nt: TGCAGGCCCGCGCGGACTAGCGGGCCCCGGGAGACCCAGTACTTC
cdr3_aa: CRPARTSGPRETQYF

v_call: TRBV27
clone_size: few
d_call: TRBD1
j_call: TRBJ2-7
cdr3_nt: TGTGCCAGCAGTACCCCATCACAGGGGGATTTCGAGCAGTACTTC
cdr3_aa: CASSTPSQGDFEQYF

v_call: TRBV28
clone_size: many
d_call: NA
j_call: TRBJ2-1
cdr3_nt: TGTGCCAGCAGTTTGTGGGGGAACAGAGTCTACAATGAGCAGTTCTTC
cdr3_aa: CASSLWGNRVYNEQFF

v_call: TRBV5-1
clone_size: many
d_call: NA
j_call: TRBJ1-1
cdr3_nt: TGCGCCAGCAGCTTGGACGGGCGCCTAAACACTGAAGCTTTCTTT
cdr3_aa: CASSLDGRLNTEAFF

v_call: TRBV29-1
clone_size: many
d_call: NA
j_call: TRBJ1-3
cdr3_nt: TGCAGCGTTGTCTCCAGATCTTCTGGAAACACCATATATTTT
cdr3_aa: CSVVSRSSGNTIYF

v_call: TRBV12-3/TRBV12-4
clone_size: many
d_call: NA
j_call: TRBJ1-4
cdr3_nt: TGTGCCAGCAGTAGACTCCCGGAAAATGAAAAACTGTTTTTT
cdr3_aa: CASSRLPENEKLFF

v_call: TRBV18
clone_size: NA
d_call: NA
j_call: TRBJ2-3
cdr3_nt: TGTGCCAGCTCACCTTCCGAATCAGATACGCAGTATTTT
cdr3_aa: CASSPSESDTQYF

v_call: TRBV6-1
clone_size: many
d_call: TRBD1
j_call: TRBJ2-1
cdr3_nt: TGTGCCGCCCTGAGGGGGCTCTTTGGCGAGCAGTTCTTC
cdr3_aa: CAALRGLFGEQFF

v_call: TRBV10-3
clone_size: few
d_call: TRBD1
j_call: TRBJ1-5
cdr3_nt: TGTGCCATCGGAGGGGGCAGGGAACGTCCCGATCAGCCCCAGCATTTT
cdr3_aa: CAIGGGRERPDQPQHF

v_call: TRBV5-1
clone_size: few
d_call: NA
j_call: TRBJ2-7
cdr3_nt: TGCGCCAGCAGCTCAACCTCCGGACACGAGCAGTACTTC
cdr3_aa: CASSSTSGHEQYF

v_call: TRBV6-4
clone_size: many
d_call: NA
j_call: TRBJ2-1
cdr3_nt: TGTGCCAGCAGTGACCGGGCGGGACCTAACAATGAGCAGTTCTTC
cdr3_aa: CASSDRAGPNNEQFF

v_call: TRBV10-1
clone_size: NA
d_call: TRBD1
j_call: TRBJ2-4
cdr3_nt: TGCGCCAGCAGTTTCCCACAGGGGGGCAAAAACATTCAGTACTTC
cdr3_aa: CASSFPQGGKNIQYF

v_call: TRBV20-1
clone_size: few
d_call: NA
j_call: TRBJ1-6
cdr3_nt: TGCAGTGCTACCGTCGGGTCTGTATCACCCCTCCACTTT
cdr3_aa: CSATVGSVSPLHF

v_call: TRBV11-3
clone_size: NA
d_call: NA
j_call: TRBJ2-2
cdr3_nt: TGTGCCAGCAGCATTGGAGAGAACACCGGGGAGCTGTTTTTT
cdr3_aa: CASSIGENTGELFF

v_call: TRBV27
clone_size: few
d_call: NA
j_call: TRBJ2-2
cdr3_nt: TGTGCCAGCAGAAGGACCCTGGGGGGGCTGTTTTTT
cdr3_aa: CASRRTLGGLFF

v_call: TRBV27
clone_size: few
d_call: TRBD1
j_call: TRBJ1-2
cdr3_nt: TGTGCCAGCAGTTCAACAACAGGGGGGTATGGCTACACCTTC
cdr3_aa: CASSSTTGGYGYTF

v_call: TRBV15
clone_size: few
d_call: TRBD2
j_call: TRBJ2-7
cdr3_nt: TGTGCCACCAGCAGGGATAGCGGGAGGTACGAGCAGTACTTC
cdr3_aa: CATSRDSGRYEQYF

v_call: TRBV6-6
clone_size: NA
d_call: NA
j_call: TRBJ2-7
cdr3_nt: TGTGCCAGCTCAGTCGGCGCCGGGGAGCAGTACTTC
cdr3_aa: CASSVGAGEQYF

v_call: TRBV20-1
clone_size: few
d_call: NA
j_call: TRBJ2-1
cdr3_nt: TGCAGTGCTAGAGTGGCTAGCGACTACAATGAGCAGTTCTTC
cdr3_aa: CSARVASDYNEQFF

v_call: TRBV29-1
clone_size: many
d_call: NA
j_call: TRBJ1-5
cdr3_nt: TGCAGCGTTGAAATGGGGGGCGATCAGCCCCAGCATTTT
cdr3_aa: CSVEMGGDQPQHF

v_call: TRBV11-1
clone_size: few
d_call: NA
j_call: TRBJ1-1
cdr3_nt: TGTGCCAGCAGCTTCCAGGGGAGTAACACTGAAGCTTTCTTT
cdr3_aa: CASSFQGSNTEAFF

v_call: TRBV18
clone_size: NA
d_call: TRBD2
j_call: TRBJ2-5
cdr3_nt: TGTGCCAGCTCACCTGGTCTGGGACTAGAGGTGACCCAGTACTTC
cdr3_aa: CASSPGLGLEVTQYF

v_call: TRBV20-1
clone_size: NA
d_call: TRBD1
j_call: TRBJ1-6
cdr3_nt: TGCAGTGCTAGAGATCAGGGGGAACTTGATAATTCACCCCTCCACTTT
cdr3_aa: CSARDQGELDNSPLHF

v_call: TRBV7-2
clone_size: NA
d_call: NA
j_call: TRBJ2-3
cdr3_nt: TGTGCCAGCAGCTTAGGACGTGGGGCTGGAGATACGCAGTATTTT
cdr3_aa: CASSLGRGAGDTQYF

v_call: TRBV20-1
clone_size: NA
d_call: NA
j_call: TRBJ1-5
cdr3_nt: TGCAGTGCTAGTTCCAGGGCCTATCAGCCCCAGCATTTT
cdr3_aa: CSASSRAYQPQHF

v_call: TRBV25-1
clone_size: few
d_call: NA
j_call: TRBJ1-6
cdr3_nt: TGTGCCAGCAGGGAAGGGGAAGGTATTAATTCACCCCTCCACTTT
cdr3_aa: CASREGEGINSPLHF

v_call: TRBV29-1
clone_size: many
d_call: NA
j_call: TRBJ2-1
cdr3_nt: TGCAGCGTTTGGATCAGTGAGCAGTTCTTC
cdr3_aa: CSVWISEQFF

v_call: TRBV5-4
clone_size: NA
d_call: NA
j_call: TRBJ2-1
cdr3_nt: TGTGCCAGCAGTCGGGAAGGGGGGAATACCTACAATGAGCAGTTCTTC
cdr3_aa: CASSREGGNTYNEQFF

v_call: TRBV6-4
clone_size: many
d_call: TRBD2
j_call: TRBJ2-1
cdr3_nt: TGTGCCAGCAGTCGACTAGCGGGAGAGGTCAATGAGCAGTTCTTC
cdr3_aa: CASSRLAGEVNEQFF

v_call: TRBV7-2
clone_size: many
d_call: NA
j_call: TRBJ2-3
cdr3_nt: TGTGCCAGCAGCTTACGGGGTGGAGATACGCAGTATTTT
cdr3_aa: CASSLRGGDTQYF